The 19 T cell receptor beta chains given below trace back to one sample, sequenced in a study of tissue T cells after allogeneic stem cell transplantation. Stated time point: mouse harvest day 7 after allogeneic transplant. Mouse grafts combined 10^7 T-cell-depleted bone marrow cells with 10^6 splenic CD5+ T cells. Sequencing used immunoSEQ multiplex PCR; TCRdb keeps in-frame clones, though not all of them. The table includes over a thousand clones, around 56% detected once. The sequenced material came from liver tissue. The receptor source for this set is a female BALB/c mouse given C57BL/6 T cells with graft-versus-host disease after an allogeneic hematopoietic cell transplant.

As to this clone: Gene names denote mouse genes. The read falls 1 residue short of the CDR3 end, and the missing part is taken from the germline J gene. The chain employs TRBV23 and TRBJ2-3; the table's D call of TRBD2 was not tested on the DNA. Looked up from germline, CDR1 is KGHTA and CDR2 is FQNQQP. This CDR3 is 17 amino acids long. The CDR3: CSSSQKGWGPSAETLYF. CDR3 DNA (partial): TGCTCCAGCAGTCAAAAGGGCTGGGGGCCTAGTGCAGAAACGCTGTAT.

Notes on this clone: Here the gene names and germline are mouse. Partial CDR3 DNA: TGTGCCAGCAGCTTAGGCCAGGGGGCGAACACCTTGTAC. It yields the protein CASSLGQGANTLY. The whole CDR3 sequence reads CASSLGQGANTLYF. The V gene is TRBV3, the J gene TRBJ2-4; 8 positions agree with TRBD1. The CDR3 extends 1 residue past the end of the read, so its final part is completed from the germline J gene. J gave up 6 bases and V 1 base, and 3 bases lay outside the gene matches. CDR1 and CDR2 from the germline V gene are SNHLY and FYNGKV (reference sequence). The CDR3 runs 14 residues.

Concerning this clone itself: Genes here carry mouse names. The sequence runs out 1 residue before the end of the CDR3; the remainder is reconstructed from the germline J gene. The chain joins TRBV13-1 to TRBJ1-1; 8 positions match TRBD1. The CDR3 has 12 residues. Germline loops: CDR1 NSHNY, CDR2 SYGAGN. J gave up 8 bases and V 5 bases, and 5 bases lay outside the gene matches. Here the CDR3 reads CASSSGGREVFF. CDR3 DNA (partial): TGTGCCAGCAGCTCAGGGGGCCGGGAAGTCTTC.

This clone turned up a few times. Germline and genes here are mouse. The read halts 1 residue ahead of the CDR3 end, with the missing end drawn from the germline J gene. This chain uses TRBV17 with TRBJ1-5; the D gene is possibly TRBD1 (5 bases). Between the trimmed V and J ends, which lost 4 bases and 0 bases, there was a span of 7 bases. The CDR3 has 14 residues. Germline values: CDR1 MNHDT, CDR2 YYDKIL. CDR3 amino acids: CASSTDINNQAPLF. The part of the CDR3 DNA that was read is TGTGCTAGCAGTACGGACATTAACAACCAGGCTCCGCTT.

A note on this clone: Each gene name is a mouse one. The read falls 1 residue short of the CDR3 end, and the missing part is taken from the germline J gene. The rearrangement links TRBV13-3 to TRBJ2-7, with 9 bases matching TRBD1. CDR1 is NNHDY and CDR2 is SYVADS in the germline V gene. Trimming removed 2 bases from V and 1 base from J; junction bases left unmatched: 4. This CDR3 region has 15 residues. The CDR3 here is CASSDAGTGSYEQYF. The covered CDR3 bases are TGTGCCAGCAGTGACGCCGGGACAGGGTCCTATGAACAGTAC.

A word on this clone: Gene names follow the mouse nomenclature. The read falls 1 residue short of the CDR3 end, and the missing part is taken from the germline J gene. J is TRBJ1-1 and V is TRBV12-1, with D unclear. Trimming took 0 bases from V and 1 from J, leaving 5 bases between them. The CDR3 extends over 13 amino acids. Germline loops: CDR1 SGHSN, CDR2 HYEKVE. Incomplete CDR3 DNA: TGTGCCAGCTCTCTCGGGTGGAACACAGAAGTCTTC. This encodes CASSLGWNTEVF. The whole CDR3 is CASSLGWNTEVFF. The full variable domain, its missing parts supplied by reference TRBV12-1 and TRBJ1-1, is DSGVVQSPRHIIKEKGGRSVLTCIPISGHSNVVWYQQTLGKELKFLIQHYEKVERDKGFLPSRFSVQQFDDYHSEMNMSALELEDSAMYFCASSLGWNTEVFFGKGTRLTVV.

This clone was counted once. Gene and germline names: mouse. With the read ending 1 residue before the CDR3 end, the germline J gene is used to fill in that end. The J gene is TRBJ1-3, the V gene TRBV13-3; D not certain. Germline CDR1 NNHDY, CDR2 SYVADS. V was clipped by 0 bases and J by 1 base, with 5 bases between them. This CDR3 comprises 14 residues. Incomplete CDR3 DNA: TGTGCCAGCAGTGATGCGAGCTCTGGAAATACGCTCTAT. This codes for CASSDASSGNTLY. The whole CDR3 region reads CASSDASSGNTLYF.

Comments on this clone: Mouse names are used for the genes. CDR3 sequence reads: CASSPGQGSYEQYF. The covered CDR3 bases are TGTGCTAGCAGCCCGGGACAGGGCTCCTATGAACAGTAC. The gene calls are TRBV29 and TRBJ2-7; 9 bases agree with TRBD1. The sequenced fragment ends 1 residue before the CDR3 boundary, so the rest is inferred from the germline J gene. With 6 bases clipped from V and 0 bases from J, the junction kept 3 bases outside the gene matches. The CDR3 has 14 residues. Looked up from germline, CDR1 is MSHET and CDR2 is SYDVDS.

Points on this clone: Genes and germline come from the mouse. The read halts 1 residue ahead of the CDR3 end, with the missing end drawn from the germline J gene. The rearrangement uses TRBV3 and TRBJ1-1; 10 bases fit TRBD1. Unmatched junction bases numbered 3, after V lost 5 bases and J lost 0 bases. Germline assignment: CDR1 SNHLY and CDR2 FYNGKV (reference sequence). The CDR3 contains 15 residues. CDR3 sequence reads: CASSRTGGANTEVFF. The DNA read from the CDR3 is TGTGCCAGCAGCCGGACAGGGGGAGCAAACACAGAAGTCTTC.

Comments on this clone: Gene and germline names: mouse. Sequencing ends 1 residue short of the CDR3 end; the germline J gene provides the rest. V usage is TRBV3 and J usage is TRBJ2-7; no firm D call. The CDR3 totals 11 residues. Germline lookup yields CDR1 SNHLY and CDR2 FYNGKV (reference sequence). V dropped 5 bases and J dropped 7 bases, with 9 bases sitting between them. The CDR3 sequence is CASSLRQEQYF. CDR3 bases read: TGTGCCAGCAGCCTCCGACAAGAACAGTAC.

This clone came up a few times. The listed genes are named as in mouse. The missing CDR3 end, 1 residue past where the read stops, is filled in from the germline J gene. The chain employs TRBV15 and TRBJ2-7, with 9 bases identical to TRBD1. Per germline, CDR1 SGHND and CDR2 FRSKSL. J lost 6 bases, V lost 5 bases, and 2 bases had no gene match. The CDR3 runs to 12 residues. The sequenced part of the CDR3 DNA is TGTGCCAGCAGTCGGACAGGGGTTGAACAGTAC. Translating it yields CASSRTGVEQY. The complete CDR3 sequence is CASSRTGVEQYF.

Comment on this clone: Germline and genes here are mouse. The CDR3 end is not reached by the read, which stops 1 residue before it; the germline J gene fills it in. V and J are TRBV3 and TRBJ2-3; TRBD1 aligns across 9 bases. Looked up from germline, CDR1 is SNHLY and CDR2 is FYNGKV (reference sequence). Trimming cost V 1 base and J 1 base; bases outside gene matches: 0. This CDR3 has 15 residues. Incomplete CDR3 DNA: TGTGCCAGCAGCTTAGGGGACAGGGGTGCAGAAACGCTGTAT. Amino acid sequence: CASSLGDRGAETLY. The whole CDR3 sequence is CASSLGDRGAETLYF.

About this clone itself: The germline and genes are mouse ones. The read ends 1 residue before the CDR3 terminus; that terminus is restored from the germline J gene. V gene TRBV26 combines with J gene TRBJ1-1; a possible D gene is TRBD1 (6 bases). The CDR3 runs 11 residues. Per germline, CDR1 KGHPV and CDR2 FQNQEV (reference sequence). Trimming removed 3 bases from V and 7 bases from J, with 6 bases in between. CDR3 sequence reads: CASSLQGEVFF. CDR3 DNA (partial): TGTGCCAGCAGTCTACAGGGAGAAGTCTTC.

As regards this clone: Gene names and germline refer to mouse. The DNA ends 1 residue before the CDR3 does, and the rest of the CDR3 is filled in from the germline J gene. The chain links TRBV19 to TRBJ1-1, with D unclear. CDR3 length: 13 residues. Germline V gives CDR1 FNHDT, CDR2 SITEND (reference sequence). Trimming cost V 2 bases and J 1 base, with 6 bases left between them. This CDR3 reads CASSMKGNTEVFF. The sequenced part of the CDR3 DNA is TGTGCCAGCAGTATGAAGGGAAACACAGAAGTCTTC.

As regards this clone: Gene names follow the mouse nomenclature. With the read ending 1 residue before the CDR3 end, the germline J gene is used to fill in that end. The rearrangement uses TRBV23 and TRBJ2-5; TRBD1 is taken as the D call from the table, unchecked against the DNA. Germline loops: CDR1 KGHTA, CDR2 FQNQQP. This CDR3 contains 13 residues. The covered CDR3 bases are TGCTCCAGCAGTCTCGGACAACAAGACACCCAGTAC. It specifies CSSSLGQQDTQY. The whole CDR3 is CSSSLGQQDTQYF.

Worth noting for this clone: Mouse germline and gene names are used. The DNA ends 1 residue before the CDR3 does, and the rest of the CDR3 is filled in from the germline J gene. This sequence joins TRBV26 and TRBJ1-1; the D gene is possibly TRBD1 (5 bases). V lost 0 bases and J 6 bases, leaving 8 bases between the germline ends. Germline V gene lookup returns CDR1 KGHPV and CDR2 FQNQEV (reference sequence). This CDR3 spans 13 amino acids. The CDR3 region is CASSLSKGAEVFF. The CDR3 bases that were read are TGTGCCAGCAGTCTGTCGAAAGGGGCAGAAGTCTTC.

A word on this clone: The genes are named according to mouse. The read halts 1 residue ahead of the CDR3 end, with the missing end drawn from the germline J gene. This chain uses TRBV12-1 with TRBJ2-7, with TRBD1 matching 8 bases. V lost 1 base, J lost 7 bases, and 5 bases stayed unmatched. The CDR3 is 13 amino acids. Germline V lookup: CDR1 SGHSN, CDR2 HYEKVE. The covered CDR3 bases are TGTGCCAGCTCTCTAAGACAGGGGCGAGAACAGTAC. This encodes CASSLRQGREQY. The full-length CDR3 reads as CASSLRQGREQYF.

Turning to this clone: Genes and germline come from the mouse. Sequencing ends 1 residue short of the CDR3 end; the germline J gene provides the rest. The J gene is TRBJ2-1, the V gene TRBV13-3; weak D call: TRBD1 (6 bases). Trimming shortened V by 4 bases and J by 7 bases, and 15 bases separated the two germline ends. There are 14 residues in the CDR3. CDR1 is NNHDY and CDR2 is SYVADS in the germline V gene. The CDR3 here is CASSPQGRGAEQFF. The part of the CDR3 DNA that was read is TGTGCCAGCAGTCCACAGGGAAGGGGGGCTGAGCAGTTC.

With regard to this clone: Mouse germline and gene names are used. The read gets to within 1 residue of the CDR3 end, and the germline J gene fills in the rest. J is TRBJ1-1 and V is TRBV3; D is perhaps TRBD1 (5 bases). The CDR3 contains 14 residues. Per germline, CDR1 SNHLY and CDR2 FYNGKV (reference sequence). V was cut by 1 base and J by 0 bases, with 6 bases left in between. The CDR3 sequence: CASSLDRSNTEVFF. Incomplete CDR3 DNA: TGTGCCAGCAGCTTAGACAGGTCAAACACAGAAGTCTTC. The variable domain in full, with the rest retrieved from reference TRBV3 and TRBJ1-1, is GPKVLQIPSHQIIDMGQMVTLNCDPVSNHLYFYWYKQILGQQMEFLVNFYNGKVMEKSKLFKDQFSVERPDGSYFTLKIQPTALEDSAVYFCASSLDRSNTEVFFGKGTRLTVV.